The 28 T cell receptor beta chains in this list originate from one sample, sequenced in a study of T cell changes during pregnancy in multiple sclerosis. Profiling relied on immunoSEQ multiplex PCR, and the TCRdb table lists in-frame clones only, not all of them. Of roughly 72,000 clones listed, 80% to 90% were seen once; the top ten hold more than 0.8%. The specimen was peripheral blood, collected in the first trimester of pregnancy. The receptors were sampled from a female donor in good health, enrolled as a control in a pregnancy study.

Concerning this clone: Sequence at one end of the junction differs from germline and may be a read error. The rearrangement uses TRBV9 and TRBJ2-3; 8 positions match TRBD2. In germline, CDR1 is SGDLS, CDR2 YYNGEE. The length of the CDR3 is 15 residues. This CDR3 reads CANSVGAGVTDTQYF. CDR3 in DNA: TGTGCCAACAGCGTAGGAGCGGGAGTCACAGATACGCAGTATTTT.

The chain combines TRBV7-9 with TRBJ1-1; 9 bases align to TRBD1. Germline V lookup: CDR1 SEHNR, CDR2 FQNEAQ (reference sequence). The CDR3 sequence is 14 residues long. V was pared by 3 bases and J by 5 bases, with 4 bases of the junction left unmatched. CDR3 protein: CASSFRGQGTEAFF. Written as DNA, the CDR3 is TGTGCCAGCAGCTTCCGGGGACAGGGAACTGAAGCTTTCTTT.

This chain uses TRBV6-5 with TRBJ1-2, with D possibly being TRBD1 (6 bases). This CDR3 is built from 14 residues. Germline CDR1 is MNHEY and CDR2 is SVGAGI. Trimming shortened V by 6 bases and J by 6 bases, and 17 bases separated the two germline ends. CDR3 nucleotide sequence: TGTGCCAGCAGGGGTGGTGGGGGCTATGATGGCTACACCTTC. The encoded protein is CASRGGGGYDGYTF.

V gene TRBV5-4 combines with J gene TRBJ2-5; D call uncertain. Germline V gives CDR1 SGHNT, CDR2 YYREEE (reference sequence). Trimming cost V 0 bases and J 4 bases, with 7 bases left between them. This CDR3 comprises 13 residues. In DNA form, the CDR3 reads TGTGCCAGCAGCTTGGACTTCCGAGAGACCCAGTACTTC. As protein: CASSLDFRETQYF.

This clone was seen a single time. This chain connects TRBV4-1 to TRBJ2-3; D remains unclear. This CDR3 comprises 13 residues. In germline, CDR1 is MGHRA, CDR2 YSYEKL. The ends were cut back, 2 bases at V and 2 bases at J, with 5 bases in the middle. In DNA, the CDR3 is TGCGCCAGCAGCCAACCCTTCACAGATACGCAGTATTTT. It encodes CASSQPFTDTQYF.

Written as DNA, the CDR3 is TGTGCCACCAGCGGACTGACTAGCGGAATATACAATGAGCAGTTCTTC. Amino acid sequence: CATSGLTSGIYNEQFF. The chain couples TRBV15 to TRBJ2-1; 9 bases fit TRBD2. After removal of 5 bases from V and 4 bases from J, the junction contained 9 bases not matched to a gene. The CDR3 has 16 residues. CDR1 and CDR2 from the germline V gene are LNHNV and YYDKDF (reference sequence).

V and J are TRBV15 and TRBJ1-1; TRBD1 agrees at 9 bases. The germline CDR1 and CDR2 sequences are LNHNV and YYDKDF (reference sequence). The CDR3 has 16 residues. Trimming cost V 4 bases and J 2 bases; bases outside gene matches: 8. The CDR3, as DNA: TGTGCCACCAGCATCTGGGGGGGACAGGGTAACACTGAAGCTTTCTTT. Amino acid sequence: CATSIWGGQGNTEAFF.

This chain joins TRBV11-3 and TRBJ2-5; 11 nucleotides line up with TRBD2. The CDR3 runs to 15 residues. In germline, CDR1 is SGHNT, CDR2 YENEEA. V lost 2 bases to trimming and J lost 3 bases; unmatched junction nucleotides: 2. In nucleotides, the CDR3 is TGTGCCAGCAGCTTAAATAGCGGGGGGGAAGAGACCCAGTACTTC. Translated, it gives CASSLNSGGEETQYF.

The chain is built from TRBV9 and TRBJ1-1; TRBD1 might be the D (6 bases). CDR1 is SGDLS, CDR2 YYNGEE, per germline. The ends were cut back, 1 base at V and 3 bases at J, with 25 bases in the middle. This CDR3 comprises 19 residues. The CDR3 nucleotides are TGTGCCAGCAGCGTATCTGGGGGGGCCGGGGGGTCGGGGTACACTGAAGCTTTCTTT. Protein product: CASSVSGGAGGSGYTEAFF. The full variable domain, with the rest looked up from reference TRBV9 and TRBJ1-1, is DSGVTQTPKHLITATGQRVTLRCSPRSGDLSVYWYQQSLDQGLQFLIQYYNGEERAKGNILERFSAQQFPDLHSELNLSSLELGDSALYFCASSVSGGAGGSGYTEAFFGQGTRLTVV.

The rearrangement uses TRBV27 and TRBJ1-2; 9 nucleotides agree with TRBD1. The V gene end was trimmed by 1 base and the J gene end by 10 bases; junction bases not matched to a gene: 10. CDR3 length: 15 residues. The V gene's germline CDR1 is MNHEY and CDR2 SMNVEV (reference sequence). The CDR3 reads CASSLYSGQGRTYTF. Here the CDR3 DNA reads TGTGCCAGCAGTTTATACTCGGGACAGGGCCGCACCTACACCTTC.

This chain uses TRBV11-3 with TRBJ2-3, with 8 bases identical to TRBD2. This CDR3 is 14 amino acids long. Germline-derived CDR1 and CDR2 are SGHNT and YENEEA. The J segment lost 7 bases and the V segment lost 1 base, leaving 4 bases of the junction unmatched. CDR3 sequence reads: CASSLAGGVNTQYF. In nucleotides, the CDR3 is TGTGCCAGCAGCTTAGCGGGGGGGGTAAATACGCAGTATTTT.

The CDR3 here is CASSWQAGGSYEQYF. In nucleotides, the CDR3 is TGTGCCAGCAGTTGGCAAGCGGGAGGGAGCTACGAGCAGTACTTC. This sequence joins TRBV6-5 and TRBJ2-7; TRBD2 matches 10 bases. Looked up from germline, CDR1 is MNHEY and CDR2 is SVGAGI. The CDR3 is 15 residues long. Trimming at V came to 4 bases and at J to 3 bases, leaving 6 bases not matched to a gene.

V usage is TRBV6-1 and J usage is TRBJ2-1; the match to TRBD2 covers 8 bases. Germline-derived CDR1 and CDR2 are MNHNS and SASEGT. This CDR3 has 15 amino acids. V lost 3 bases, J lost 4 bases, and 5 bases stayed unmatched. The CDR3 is CASSDSGGFYNEQFF. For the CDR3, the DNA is TGTGCCAGCAGTGACTCGGGGGGGTTTTACAATGAGCAGTTCTTC.

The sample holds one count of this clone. CDR3 nucleotides: TGTGCCAGCAGTATACCGGGACAGGGGGCCAATGAGCAGTTCTTC. Translated, it gives CASSIPGQGANEQFF. The V gene is TRBV27, the J gene TRBJ2-1, with 12 bases matching TRBD1. CDR3 length: 15 residues. Germline CDR1 MNHEY, CDR2 SMNVEV (reference sequence). V trimming: 5 bases; J trimming: 6 bases; junction bases outside the gene matches: 5.

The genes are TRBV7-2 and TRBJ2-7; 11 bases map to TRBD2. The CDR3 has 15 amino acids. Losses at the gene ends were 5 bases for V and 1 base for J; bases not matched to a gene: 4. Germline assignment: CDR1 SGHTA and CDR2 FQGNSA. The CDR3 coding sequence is TGTGCCAGCAGCGCCCTAGCGGGGGGATCCTACGAGCAGTACTTC. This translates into CASSALAGGSYEQYF. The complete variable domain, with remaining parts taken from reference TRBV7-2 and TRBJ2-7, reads GAGVSQSPSNKVTEKGKDVELRCDPISGHTALYWYRQSLGQGLEFLIYFQGNSAPDKSGLPSDRFSAERTGGSVSTLTIQRTQQEDSAVYLCASSALAGGSYEQYFGPGTRLTVT.

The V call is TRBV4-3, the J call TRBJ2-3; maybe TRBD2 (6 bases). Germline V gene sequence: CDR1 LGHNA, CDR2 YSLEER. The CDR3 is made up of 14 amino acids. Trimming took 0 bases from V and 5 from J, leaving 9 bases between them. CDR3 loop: CASSQDRGIDTQYF. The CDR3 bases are TGCGCCAGCAGCCAAGATCGGGGGATAGATACGCAGTATTTT.

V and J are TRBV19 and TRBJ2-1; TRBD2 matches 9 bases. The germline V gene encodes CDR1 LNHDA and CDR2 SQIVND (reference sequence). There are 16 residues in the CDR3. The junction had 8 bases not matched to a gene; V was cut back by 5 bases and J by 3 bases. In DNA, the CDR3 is TGTGCCAGTAGTTTGCAAGCGGGGGGCTTCTACAATGAGCAGTTCTTC. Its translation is CASSLQAGGFYNEQFF.

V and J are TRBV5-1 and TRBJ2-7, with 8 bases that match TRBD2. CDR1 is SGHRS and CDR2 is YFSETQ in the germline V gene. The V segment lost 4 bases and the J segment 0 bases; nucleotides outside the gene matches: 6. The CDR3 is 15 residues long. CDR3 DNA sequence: TGCGCCAGCAGCCCGGGGGGGACATACTCCTACGAGCAGTACTTC. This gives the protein CASSPGGTYSYEQYF. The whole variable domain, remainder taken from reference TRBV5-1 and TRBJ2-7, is KAGVTQTPRYLIKTRGQQVTLSCSPISGHRSVSWYQQTPGQGLQFLFEYFSETQRNKGNFPGRFSGRQFSNSRSEMNVSTLELGDSALYLCASSPGGTYSYEQYFGPGTRLTVT.

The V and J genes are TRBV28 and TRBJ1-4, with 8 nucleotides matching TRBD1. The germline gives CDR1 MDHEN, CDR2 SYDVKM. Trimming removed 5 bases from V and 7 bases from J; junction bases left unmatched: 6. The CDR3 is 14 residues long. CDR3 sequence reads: CASSHGTGREKLFF. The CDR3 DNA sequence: TGTGCCAGCAGTCACGGGACAGGCCGTGAAAAACTGTTTTTT.

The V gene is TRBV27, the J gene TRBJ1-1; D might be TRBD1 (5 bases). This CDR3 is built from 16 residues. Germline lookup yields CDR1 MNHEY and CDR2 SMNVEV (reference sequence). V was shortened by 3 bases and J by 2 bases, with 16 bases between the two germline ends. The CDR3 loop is CASSFSSSRANTEAFF. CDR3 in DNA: TGTGCCAGCAGTTTTTCATCGTCCAGGGCAAACACTGAAGCTTTCTTT.

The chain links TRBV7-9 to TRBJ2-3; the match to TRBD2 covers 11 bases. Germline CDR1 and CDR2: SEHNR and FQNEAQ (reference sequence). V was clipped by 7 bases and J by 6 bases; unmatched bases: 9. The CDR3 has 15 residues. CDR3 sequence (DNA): TGTGCCAGCACCTCCTTTAGCGGGAGGGTGGATACGCAGTATTTT. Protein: CASTSFSGRVDTQYF.

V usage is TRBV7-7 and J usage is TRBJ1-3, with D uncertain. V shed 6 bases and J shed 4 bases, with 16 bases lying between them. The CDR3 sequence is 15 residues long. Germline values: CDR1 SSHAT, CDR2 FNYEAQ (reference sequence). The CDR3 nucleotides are TGTGCCAGCAGTCCGGGCTCAGCGGGAGGAAACACCATATATTTT. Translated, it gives CASSPGSAGGNTIYF.

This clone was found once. This chain's CDR3 is CAISESSRGNQPQHF. CDR3 DNA: TGTGCCATCAGTGAGAGCAGCCGGGGCAATCAGCCCCAGCATTTT. The chain carries TRBV10-3 and TRBJ1-5; no firm D call. The CDR3 runs to 15 residues. The V and J ends lost 2 bases and 2 bases respectively, with 10 bases between them. CDR1 is ENHRY, CDR2 SYGVKD, per germline.

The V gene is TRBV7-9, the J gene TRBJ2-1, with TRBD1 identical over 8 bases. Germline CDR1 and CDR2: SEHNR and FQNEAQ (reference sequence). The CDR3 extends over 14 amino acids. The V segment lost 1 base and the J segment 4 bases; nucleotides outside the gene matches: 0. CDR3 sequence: CASSLDRGYNEQFF. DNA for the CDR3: TGTGCCAGCAGCTTAGACAGGGGGTACAATGAGCAGTTCTTC.

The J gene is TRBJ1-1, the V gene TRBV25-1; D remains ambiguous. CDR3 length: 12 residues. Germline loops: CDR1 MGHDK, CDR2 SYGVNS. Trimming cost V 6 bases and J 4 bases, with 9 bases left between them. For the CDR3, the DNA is TGTGCCAGCAGCGGTTTAATCACTGAAGCTTTCTTT. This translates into CASSGLITEAFF.

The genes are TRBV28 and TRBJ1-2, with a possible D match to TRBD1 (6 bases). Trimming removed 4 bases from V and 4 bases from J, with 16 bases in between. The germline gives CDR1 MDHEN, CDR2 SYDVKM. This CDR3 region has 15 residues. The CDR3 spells CASSSTGSWSYGYTF. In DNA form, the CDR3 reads TGTGCCAGCAGTTCTACAGGGAGTTGGAGCTATGGCTACACCTTC.

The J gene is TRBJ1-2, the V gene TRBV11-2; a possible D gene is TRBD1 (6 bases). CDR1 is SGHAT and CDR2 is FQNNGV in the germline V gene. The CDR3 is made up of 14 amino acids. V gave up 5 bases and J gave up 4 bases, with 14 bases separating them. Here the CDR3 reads CASSQRGGIYGYTF. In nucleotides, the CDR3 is TGTGCCAGCAGCCAAAGAGGGGGAATCTATGGCTACACCTTC.

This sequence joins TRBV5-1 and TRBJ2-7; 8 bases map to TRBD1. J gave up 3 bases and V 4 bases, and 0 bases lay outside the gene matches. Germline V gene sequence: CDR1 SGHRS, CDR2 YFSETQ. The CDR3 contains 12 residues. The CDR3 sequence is CASSGQGYEQYF. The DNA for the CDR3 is TGCGCCAGCAGCGGACAGGGCTACGAGCAGTACTTC. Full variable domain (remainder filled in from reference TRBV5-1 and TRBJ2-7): KAGVTQTPRYLIKTRGQQVTLSCSPISGHRSVSWYQQTPGQGLQFLFEYFSETQRNKGNFPGRFSGRQFSNSRSEMNVSTLELGDSALYLCASSGQGYEQYFGPGTRLTVT.